These 2 T cell receptor beta chains were sequenced from one sample in a study of identical twins. TCRdb fed the 5' RACE reads into MiXCR, producing one record per CDR3 protein. There are about 890,000 distinct CDR3 sequences in the sample; 12% occur only once, and around 1.5% lies in the top ten. The data were also submitted as part of a second study, on yellow fever vaccine responses in identical twins.

The specimen sequenced was PBMCs. Receptor source: a woman aged 18 to 35 in good health.

This clonotype was seen more than once but under ten times. The J gene is TRBJ2-7, the V gene TRBV28; 7 bases agree with TRBD2. After removal of 7 bases from V and 3 bases from J, the junction contained 15 bases not matched to a gene. Germline CDR1 is MDHEN and CDR2 is SYDVKM. CDR3 length: 16 residues. The CDR3 is CASTTQRPSGLYEQYF. DNA of the CDR3: TGTGCCAGCACCACCCAGAGGCCTAGCGGTCTCTACGAGCAGTACTTC.

This clonotype was counted a few times. The chain employs TRBV12-3 or TRBV12-4 and TRBJ2-5; 12 nucleotides line up with TRBD2. Unmatched junction bases numbered 15, after V lost 7 bases and J lost 9 bases. The CDR3 has 16 amino acids. CDR3 in DNA: TGTGCCAGCACCAAAGCACGACTAGCGGGGGCACGGGCCCAGTACTTC. Residues: CASTKARLAGARAQYF.